Sequencing of this TCR beta chain was carried out in a study of blood T cells in healthy people across ages. General observations from the study: Age advanced and TCR beta diversity per million T cells fell, roughly linearly. Investigators viewed diversity estimates from one million T cells as underestimates, the study reported.

Deletions cut 0 bases from V and 0 bases from J, with 9 bases between. This CDR3 region has 16 residues. Germline V gene lookup returns CDR1 ENHRY and CDR2 SYGVKD. Samples each yielded at least 5 micrograms of total RNA. About this clonotype: Its antigen remains unknown.

The use of a sample-barcoded 5' primer and a J-beta primer mix characterized a second PCR of roughly 6 to 11 cycles. From each sample, at least 3 million paired-end reads containing CDR3 were obtained. TCRdb independently ran MiXCR on the 5' RACE reads; one entry per CDR3 protein. The sample yields fewer than 2,000,000 distinct CDR3 sequences, about two fifths seen once. The V and J genes are TRBV10-3 and TRBJ1-5; D call uncertain. The sequence was collected from a human donor in good health. Sequenced input: blood. The CDR3 sequence is CAISESKQPSNQPQHF. DNA of the CDR3: TGTGCCATCAGTGAGTCGAAACAGCCTAGCAATCAGCCCCAGCATTTT.